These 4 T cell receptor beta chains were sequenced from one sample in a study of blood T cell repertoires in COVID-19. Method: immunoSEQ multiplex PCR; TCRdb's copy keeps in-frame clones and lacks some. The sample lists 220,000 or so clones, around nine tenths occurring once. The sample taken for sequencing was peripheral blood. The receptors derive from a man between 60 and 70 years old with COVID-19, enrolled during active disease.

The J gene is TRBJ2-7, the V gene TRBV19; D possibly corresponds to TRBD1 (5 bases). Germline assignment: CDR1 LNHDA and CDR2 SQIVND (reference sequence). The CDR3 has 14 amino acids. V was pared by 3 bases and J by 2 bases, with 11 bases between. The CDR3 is CASSIHRQTYEQYF. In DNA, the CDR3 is TGTGCCAGTAGTATCCACAGACAGACCTACGAGCAGTACTTC.

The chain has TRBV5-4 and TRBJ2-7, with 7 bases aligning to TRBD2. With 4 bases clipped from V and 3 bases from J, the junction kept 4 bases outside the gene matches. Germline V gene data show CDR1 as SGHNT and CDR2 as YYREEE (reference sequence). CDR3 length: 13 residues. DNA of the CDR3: TGTGCCAGCAGCATCGGGACTAACTACGAGCAGTACTTC. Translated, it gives CASSIGTNYEQYF.

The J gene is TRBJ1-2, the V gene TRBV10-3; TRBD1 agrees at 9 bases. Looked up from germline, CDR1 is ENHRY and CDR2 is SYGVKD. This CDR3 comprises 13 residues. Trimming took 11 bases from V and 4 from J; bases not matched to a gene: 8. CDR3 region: CASLGTGSYGYTF. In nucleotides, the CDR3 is TGTGCCTCTTTAGGGACAGGGAGCTATGGCTACACCTTC.

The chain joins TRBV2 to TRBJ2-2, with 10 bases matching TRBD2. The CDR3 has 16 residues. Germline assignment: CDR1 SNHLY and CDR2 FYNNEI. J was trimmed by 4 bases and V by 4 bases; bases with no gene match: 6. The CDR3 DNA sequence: TGTGCCAGCAGTGTGGGGACTAGCGTGGGCACCGGGGAGCTGTTTTTT. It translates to CASSVGTSVGTGELFF.